Here is one T cell receptor beta chain with its context. Its antigen is undetermined. Sequencing in the ViraFEST assay came after antigen-specific CD4+ T cells had been expanded with viral peptide pools, which were used to stimulate PBMC. Following culture for about ten days, CD4+ T cells were isolated. All participants had two doses of either the BNT162b2 or mRNA-1273 vaccine. The data stem from a study of vaccination effects on CD4 cells after COVID-19. Germline V gene lookup returns CDR1 MNHEY and CDR2 SVGEGT. The CDR3 extends over 14 amino acids. With 5 bases removed from V and 4 bases from J, the gap between germline ends came to 12 bases. Clones were read by immunoSEQ multiplex PCR, and TCRdb kept only the in-frame ones, dropping some. The sample records roughly 59,000 clones, 75% to 85% being singletons.

The source material was CD4+ T cells from PBMCs cultured with HCoV-OC43 spike peptides, sampled after COVID-19 vaccination. Documented subset: HCoV-OC43 spike overlapping peptide pool stimulation. The chain is built from TRBV6-2 or TRBV6-3 and TRBJ2-4; perhaps TRBD1 as D (6 bases). This clonotype was obtained from a human donor who received a COVID-19 vaccine. Here the CDR3 reads CASSPSGQKNIQYF. CDR3 DNA: TGTGCCAGCAGTCCCTCAGGACAGAAAAACATTCAGTACTTC.